A single sample gave rise to the 29 T cell receptor beta chains below, sequenced in a study of blood T cell repertoires in COVID-19. Generated by immunoSEQ multiplex PCR, the TCRdb table keeps only in-frame clones and is missing some. The data hold about 410,000 clones, with about nine tenths observed a single time. The source material was peripheral blood. These receptors all come from a woman aged 25 to 39 with active or convalescent COVID-19.

The CDR3 DNA sequence: TGTGCCAGCACGTCCCCGGGACAGTCCCTAAGGGAGCTGTTTTTT. It translates to CASTSPGQSLRELFF. This sequence joins TRBV2 and TRBJ2-2; 7 nucleotides agree with TRBD1. The V segment lost 7 bases and the J segment 9 bases; nucleotides outside the gene matches: 14. Germline CDR1 SNHLY, CDR2 FYNNEI. The CDR3 is 15 residues long.

In nucleotides, the CDR3 is TGCGCCAGCAGCTTGTGGGCCACAGGGAACACTGAAGCTTTCTTT. Translation gives CASSLWATGNTEAFF. The V call is TRBV5-1, the J call TRBJ1-1, with D possibly being TRBD1 (5 bases). Germline V lookup: CDR1 SGHRS, CDR2 YFSETQ. This CDR3 has 15 amino acids. Between the trimmed V and J ends, which lost 1 base and 1 base, there was a span of 11 bases.

V gene TRBV6-5 combines with J gene TRBJ2-7; 9 bases map to TRBD2. CDR1 is MNHEY, CDR2 SVGAGI, per germline. This CDR3 is built from 16 residues. The trim removed 1 base at V and 4 bases at J, leaving 8 bases unmatched. As DNA, the CDR3 is TGTGCCAGCAGTTACTTTGGTAGCGGGAGAGGGTACGAGCAGTACTTC. It translates to CASSYFGSGRGYEQYF.

This clone was detected a few times. This chain links TRBV4-1 with TRBJ1-2; 10 bases are a match to TRBD1. The CDR3 loop spans 14 amino acids. The germline CDR1 and CDR2 sequences are MGHRA and YSYEKL. V gave up 8 bases and J gave up 4 bases; unmatched junction bases: 7. The CDR3, as DNA: TGCGCCAGCCAGCCGGGACAGGGGAGCTATGGCTACACCTTC. Its protein is CASQPGQGSYGYTF.

The chain has TRBV5-1 and TRBJ2-5, with D maybe TRBD2 (6 bases). The CDR3 loop spans 16 amino acids. Germline loops: CDR1 SGHRS, CDR2 YFSETQ. V lost 4 bases to trimming and J lost 5 bases, with 21 bases between them. CDR3 coding DNA: TGCGCCAGCAGCCCTAACTCTGGGCTAGCGATGGAGACCCAGTACTTC. Translated: CASSPNSGLAMETQYF.

The genes are TRBV4-2 and TRBJ2-1, with D uncertain. The CDR3 is made up of 13 amino acids. Trimming removed 0 bases from V and 8 bases from J, with 8 bases in between. Per germline, CDR1 LGHNA and CDR2 YNFKEQ. CDR3 DNA sequence: TGTGCCAGCAGCCAAGAGGCTAGTGATGAGCAGTTCTTC. Its translation: CASSQEASDEQFF.

The J gene is TRBJ1-2, the V gene TRBV6-1; possibly TRBD1 for D (6 bases). Between the trimmed V and J ends, which lost 1 base and 0 bases, there was a span of 18 bases. Germline CDR1 is MNHNS and CDR2 is SASEGT. The CDR3 runs 18 residues. The chain's CDR3 is CASSEDPAGVRPNYGYTF. For the CDR3, the DNA is TGTGCCAGCAGTGAAGATCCGGCAGGGGTGAGGCCTAACTATGGCTACACCTTC.

Notes on this clone: Other DNA sequences in this sample translate to the same CDR3. The rearrangement uses TRBV10-1 and TRBJ1-1; no reliable D call. The CDR3 is 14 amino acids. V was clipped by 2 bases and J by 0 bases, with 7 bases between them. In germline, CDR1 is WNHNN, CDR2 SYGVQD (reference sequence). The CDR3 is CASSEGGLNTEAFF. The CDR3 bases are TGCGCCAGCAGTGAGGGAGGGCTGAACACTGAAGCTTTCTTT.

The rearrangement links TRBV27 to TRBJ1-2; the match to TRBD1 covers 8 bases. CDR3 length: 14 amino acids. Germline trimming cut 5 bases from V and 4 bases from J; bases unmatched to any gene: 6. Germline-derived CDR1 and CDR2 are MNHEY and SMNVEV (reference sequence). The CDR3 DNA sequence: TGTGCCAGCAGTCCCTCCAGGGGGCTCTATGGCTACACCTTC. Encoded protein: CASSPSRGLYGYTF.

The V call is TRBV5-4, the J call TRBJ2-1, with 10 bases matching TRBD2. The germline gives CDR1 SGHNT, CDR2 YYREEE (reference sequence). V lost 0 bases and J lost 6; bases outside the gene matches: 6. The CDR3 runs 16 residues. The CDR3 nucleotides read TGTGCCAGCAGCTTGGTCCCCGGGACTAGCGTCAATGAGCAGTTCTTC. It is translated as CASSLVPGTSVNEQFF. Full variable domain (missing parts from reference TRBV5-4 and TRBJ2-1): ETGVTQSPTHLIKTRGQQVTLRCSSQSGHNTVSWYQQALGQGPQFIFQYYREEENGRGNFPPRFSGLQFPNYSSELNVNALELDDSALYLCASSLVPGTSVNEQFFGPGTRLTVL.

The chain has TRBV6-5 and TRBJ2-3; D is possibly TRBD2 (5 bases). The CDR3 has 15 amino acids. Germline assignment: CDR1 MNHEY and CDR2 SVGAGI. With 8 bases removed from V and 2 bases from J, the gap between germline ends came to 17 bases. CDR3 nucleotide sequence: TGTGCCAGCGGTCTCCTAGCTGGGGACACAGATACGCAGTATTTT. It yields the protein CASGLLAGDTDTQYF.

The V and J genes are TRBV27 and TRBJ1-1; D not resolved. The CDR3 contains 15 residues. Between the trimmed V and J ends, which lost 4 bases and 4 bases, there was a span of 16 bases. Per the germline V gene, CDR1 is MNHEY and CDR2 is SMNVEV (reference sequence). The CDR3 DNA follows: TGTGCCAGCAGTTCGAGGTTTGTCCTTGGCACTGAAGCTTTCTTT. Residues: CASSSRFVLGTEAFF.

V and J are TRBV3-1 (or the pseudogene TRBV3-2) and TRBJ2-5; 7 bases line up with TRBD1. CDR1 and CDR2 (germline): LGHDT, YNNKEL (reference sequence). With V trimmed by 1 base and J by 4 bases, 3 bases remained unmatched. The CDR3 consists of 14 residues. The CDR3 reads CASSQGQGLETQYF. CDR3 bases: TGTGCCAGCAGCCAAGGACAGGGCTTAGAGACCCAGTACTTC.

This clone was counted a few times. The chain uses TRBV6-5 and TRBJ1-2, with 7 bases identical to TRBD1. Germline V CDR1 and CDR2: MNHEY, SVGAGI. The CDR3 contains 14 residues. The V gene end was trimmed by 4 bases and the J gene end by 2 bases; junction bases not matched to a gene: 4. The CDR3 is CASSWGQINYGYTF. The DNA for the CDR3 is TGTGCCAGCAGTTGGGGACAGATCAACTATGGCTACACCTTC.

This chain links TRBV20-1 with TRBJ1-6; 7 nucleotides agree with TRBD1. From germline, CDR1 is DFQATT and CDR2 SNEGSKA (reference sequence). The junction had 7 bases not matched to a gene; V was cut back by 3 bases and J by 2 bases. The CDR3 contains 16 residues. The CDR3: CSASQGVRTYNSPLHF. In nucleotides, the CDR3 is TGCAGTGCTAGTCAGGGGGTTCGGACCTATAATTCACCCCTCCACTTT.

This clone was observed once. This sequence joins TRBV2 and TRBJ1-2; 7 bases are a match to TRBD1. In germline, CDR1 is SNHLY, CDR2 FYNNEI. CDR3 length: 14 residues. The V gene end was trimmed by 7 bases and the J gene end by 2 bases; junction bases not matched to a gene: 7. This chain's CDR3 is CASKGTVNNYGYTF. The CDR3 region has the DNA TGTGCCAGCAAAGGGACAGTAAACAACTATGGCTACACCTTC.

The chain joins TRBV2 to TRBJ2-5; 7 bases fit TRBD1. CDR1 SNHLY and CDR2 FYNNEI come from the germline V gene. This CDR3 region has 14 residues. V lost 3 bases and J lost 1; bases outside the gene matches: 2. CDR3 nucleotides: TGTGCCAGCAGTGACCGGACAGGCCAAGAGACCCAGTACTTC. It translates to CASSDRTGQETQYF.

The chain uses TRBV30 and TRBJ2-2; 7 nucleotides match TRBD1. With V trimmed by 2 bases and J by 0 bases, 6 bases remained unmatched. Germline CDR1 is GTSNPN and CDR2 is SVGIG (reference sequence). The CDR3 loop spans 16 amino acids. The CDR3 region has the DNA TGTGCCTGGAGTATCCAGGGGGTCTCGAACACCGGGGAGCTGTTTTTT. It codes for CAWSIQGVSNTGELFF.

The chain has TRBV2 and TRBJ1-4; D is unresolved. Trimming stripped 5 bases from V and 8 bases from J, with 9 bases between. CDR3 length: 12 amino acids. Germline lookup yields CDR1 SNHLY and CDR2 FYNNEI. The DNA of the CDR3 is TGTGCCAGCAGTCGAATCGGGGAAAAACTGTTTTTT. Encoded protein: CASSRIGEKLFF.

The V call is TRBV19, the J call TRBJ2-3, with 8 bases matching TRBD2. Germline V gene sequence: CDR1 LNHDA, CDR2 SQIVND (reference sequence). V trimming: 0 bases; J trimming: 2 bases; junction bases outside the gene matches: 13. The length of the CDR3 is 19 residues. The CDR3 DNA follows: TGTGCCAGTAGTATAGATAGCGGGGAGGACGGAACTACCACAGATACGCAGTATTTT. Its protein is CASSIDSGEDGTTTDTQYF.

The chain joins TRBV5-1 to TRBJ1-1, with TRBD1 matching 8 bases. The V gene end was trimmed by 4 bases and the J gene end by 5 bases; junction bases not matched to a gene: 7. CDR3 size: 14 residues. Germline V gives CDR1 SGHRS, CDR2 YFSETQ. Written as DNA, the CDR3 is TGCGCCAGCAGCCACACCAGGGGGCATACTGAAGCTTTCTTT. Its protein product is CASSHTRGHTEAFF.

This chain links TRBV11-2 with TRBJ1-3; 7 bases fit TRBD1. Trimming took 5 bases from V and 4 from J; bases not matched to a gene: 11. The CDR3 runs 16 residues. Germline V CDR1 and CDR2: SGHAT, FQNNGV. This CDR3 reads CASSTFEGASGNTIYF. CDR3 sequence (DNA): TGTGCCAGCAGCACCTTTGAGGGGGCGTCCGGAAACACCATATATTTT.

The chain uses TRBV29-1 and TRBJ2-1; 11 nucleotides match TRBD1. The CDR3 is 15 residues long. J lost 7 bases, V lost 5 bases, and 10 bases had no gene match. CDR1 and CDR2 from the germline V gene are SQVTM and ANQGSEA. This CDR3 reads CSVSAGTGGWNEQFF. The CDR3 region has the DNA TGCAGCGTTTCGGCCGGGACAGGGGGATGGAATGAGCAGTTCTTC.

The rearrangement uses TRBV13 and TRBJ1-4, with a possible D match to TRBD1 (5 bases). The germline V gene encodes CDR1 PRHDT and CDR2 FYEKMQ (reference sequence). The CDR3 has 20 amino acids. Trimming pared 4 bases from V and 0 bases from J, leaving 24 bases between. The CDR3 DNA sequence: TGTGCCAGCAGCTCGCGCGGGGCCCAAGGGGAACCGACAACTAATGAAAAACTGTTTTTT. As protein: CASSSRGAQGEPTTNEKLFF.

V and J are TRBV5-4 and TRBJ1-1, with D perhaps matching TRBD1 (6 bases). Germline V lookup: CDR1 SGHNT, CDR2 YYREEE (reference sequence). V was clipped by 3 bases and J by 0 bases, with 18 bases between them. CDR3 size: 17 residues. The CDR3 DNA reads as TGTGCCAGCAGCTCACCGGGGATGGGACACTTGAACACTGAAGCTTTCTTT. This sequence encodes CASSSPGMGHLNTEAFF.

The V and J genes are TRBV5-1 and TRBJ2-5; D may be TRBD1 (5 bases). The CDR3 runs 13 residues. V dropped 3 bases and J dropped 9 bases, with 15 bases sitting between them. Looked up from germline, CDR1 is SGHRS and CDR2 is YFSETQ. CDR3 DNA: TGCGCCAGCAGCTATGGACACGGTGGGGCCCAGTACTTC. It specifies CASSYGHGGAQYF.

V usage is TRBV10-3 and J usage is TRBJ1-1, with 9 bases that match TRBD1. J gave up 1 base and V 6 bases, and 0 bases lay outside the gene matches. The CDR3 contains 13 residues. Germline loops: CDR1 ENHRY, CDR2 SYGVKD. CDR3 region: CAIRDRGNTEAFF. CDR3 DNA sequence: TGTGCCATCAGGGACAGGGGGAACACTGAAGCTTTCTTT.

V gene TRBV19 combines with J gene TRBJ1-2; unclear D gene. CDR1 LNHDA and CDR2 SQIVND come from the germline V gene (reference sequence). The CDR3 contains 13 residues. Trimming pared 1 base from V and 4 bases from J, leaving 7 bases between. The CDR3 sequence is CASSIGASYGYTF. The CDR3 bases are TGTGCCAGTAGTATAGGGGCCAGCTATGGCTACACCTTC. Variable domain in full (rest from reference TRBV19 and TRBJ1-2): DGGITQSPKYLFRKEGQNVTLSCEQNLNHDAMYWYRQDPGQGLRLIYYSQIVNDFQKGDIAEGYSVSREKKESFPLTVTSAQKNPTAFYLCASSIGASYGYTFGSGTRLTVV.

The V call is TRBV29-1, the J call TRBJ2-5; D perhaps matches TRBD2 (5 bases). The CDR3 has 15 amino acids. V lost 2 bases and J lost 5, with 18 bases in between. In germline, CDR1 is SQVTM, CDR2 ANQGSEA. The CDR3, as DNA: TGCAGCGTTGAAACCCCTACGGGGTTCGTCGAGACCCAGTACTTC. It is translated as CSVETPTGFVETQYF. Using reference TRBV29-1 and TRBJ2-5 for the parts outside the CDR3, the full variable domain is SAVISQKPSRDICQRGTSLTIQCQVDSQVTMMFWYRQQPGQSLTLIATANQGSEATYESGFVIDKFPISRPNLTFSTLTVSNMSPEDSSIYLCSVETPTGFVETQYFGPGTRLLVL.